Listed below are T cell receptor beta chains from one sample, sequenced in a study of T cell responses to AZD1222 COVID-19 vaccine. Sequenced by immunoSEQ multiplex PCR; TCRdb stores in-frame clones only, minus some. The top ten hold around 20% of the sample, which has fewer than 110,000 clones, approximately 89% seen once. This sample comprised peripheral blood, obtained on day 0 of AZD1222 vaccination. These receptors were obtained from an adult in good health. CDR3s include the opening cysteine and the closing phenylalanine or tryptophan. The order of the fields is J gene, clone size, D gene, V gene, CDR3 protein, CDR3 DNA. The D gene is left open where the match is weak. Clone size is stated in some rows and not others, as once, few, many or a class when expanded.

j_call: TRBJ1-5; clone_size: -; d_call: -; v_call: TRBV18; cdr3_aa: CASSPGYSNQPQHF; cdr3_nt: TGTGCCAGCTCACCCGGGTATAGCAATCAGCCCCAGCATTTT
j_call: TRBJ2-1; clone_size: -; d_call: -; v_call: TRBV5-4; cdr3_aa: CASSHMRYEYNEQFF; cdr3_nt: TGTGCCAGCAGCCATATGAGGTACGAATACAATGAGCAGTTCTTC
j_call: TRBJ1-6; clone_size: -; d_call: -; v_call: TRBV6-6; cdr3_aa: CASRGDGGRGSPLHF; cdr3_nt: TGTGCCAGCAGAGGGGACGGCGGACGGGGTTCACCCCTCCACTTT
j_call: TRBJ1-2; clone_size: -; d_call: -; v_call: TRBV6-5; cdr3_aa: CASKGTVNYGYTF; cdr3_nt: TGTGCCAGCAAGGGTACGGTGAACTATGGCTACACCTTC
j_call: TRBJ1-1; clone_size: -; d_call: -; v_call: TRBV9; cdr3_aa: CASSAPGSLNTEAFF; cdr3_nt: TGTGCCAGCAGCGCCCCGGGAAGCCTGAACACTGAAGCTTTCTTT
j_call: TRBJ1-2; clone_size: -; d_call: TRBD1; v_call: TRBV9; cdr3_aa: CASSVGGTGGSYGYTF; cdr3_nt: TGTGCCAGCAGCGTAGGCGGGACAGGAGGCTCCTATGGCTACACCTTC
j_call: TRBJ1-2; clone_size: many; d_call: TRBD1; v_call: TRBV9; cdr3_aa: CASSVDPRAGTGMLYGYTF; cdr3_nt: TGTGCCAGCAGCGTCGACCCCCGAGCCGGGACAGGTATGCTCTATGGCTACACCTTC
j_call: TRBJ2-3; clone_size: once; d_call: -; v_call: TRBV3-1/TRBV3-2; cdr3_aa: CASSLIRGMDTQYF; cdr3_nt: TGTGCCAGCAGCCTAATCAGGGGTATGGATACGCAGTATTTT
j_call: TRBJ2-2; clone_size: -; d_call: -; v_call: TRBV7-2; cdr3_aa: CASSYQQNTGELFF; cdr3_nt: TGTGCCAGCAGCTACCAGCAAAACACCGGGGAGCTGTTTTTT
j_call: TRBJ2-7; clone_size: once; d_call: -; v_call: TRBV3-1/TRBV3-2; cdr3_aa: CASRPLGGMLYEQYF; cdr3_nt: TGTGCCAGCCGCCCCTTGGGCGGGATGCTCTACGAGCAGTACTTC
j_call: TRBJ1-5; clone_size: -; d_call: TRBD1; v_call: TRBV4-1; cdr3_aa: CASSQDTGANQPQHF; cdr3_nt: TGCGCCAGCAGCCAAGATACAGGGGCCAATCAGCCCCAGCATTTT
j_call: TRBJ2-5; clone_size: once; d_call: TRBD1; v_call: TRBV6-5; cdr3_aa: CASSLTGGQETQYF; cdr3_nt: TGTGCCAGCAGTCTAACAGGGGGCCAAGAGACCCAGTACTTC
j_call: TRBJ1-3; clone_size: -; d_call: -; v_call: TRBV7-8; cdr3_aa: CASSFGVRGSSVSGNTIYF; cdr3_nt: TGTGCCAGCAGCTTTGGGGTCAGGGGAAGTTCTGTCTCTGGAAACACCATATATTTT
j_call: TRBJ2-2; clone_size: -; d_call: TRBD1; v_call: TRBV6-5; cdr3_aa: CASRDRGHQGGELFF; cdr3_nt: TGTGCCAGCAGGGACAGGGGGCATCAGGGCGGGGAGCTGTTTTTT
j_call: TRBJ1-1; clone_size: -; d_call: -; v_call: TRBV19; cdr3_aa: CASKKGEIPEAFF; cdr3_nt: TGTGCCAGTAAAAAGGGGGAAATTCCTGAAGCTTTCTTT
j_call: TRBJ1-5; clone_size: few; d_call: -; v_call: TRBV28; cdr3_aa: CASIQSNQPQHF; cdr3_nt: TGTGCCAGCATCCAGAGCAATCAGCCCCAGCATTTT
j_call: TRBJ2-5; clone_size: once; d_call: TRBD1; v_call: TRBV6-5; cdr3_aa: CASRRQGSIQETQYF; cdr3_nt: TGTGCCAGCAGGAGACAGGGATCAATCCAAGAGACCCAGTACTTC
j_call: TRBJ2-5; clone_size: -; d_call: TRBD1; v_call: TRBV5-4; cdr3_aa: CASSPGGQGAGETQYF; cdr3_nt: TGTGCCAGCAGCCCCGGGGGACAGGGGGCAGGGGAGACCCAGTACTTC
j_call: TRBJ2-7; clone_size: -; d_call: -; v_call: TRBV19; cdr3_aa: CASRTKGQGYEQYF; cdr3_nt: TGTGCCAGTAGGACCAAGGGGCAGGGATACGAGCAGTACTTC
j_call: TRBJ2-2; clone_size: -; d_call: -; v_call: TRBV28; cdr3_aa: CASSFPDAGELFF; cdr3_nt: TGTGCCAGCAGTTTTCCCGATGCCGGGGAGCTGTTTTTT
j_call: TRBJ2-3; clone_size: once; d_call: TRBD2; v_call: TRBV5-6; cdr3_aa: CASSFYGEGTDTQYF; cdr3_nt: TGTGCCAGCAGCTTTTATGGGGAGGGGACAGATACGCAGTATTTT
j_call: TRBJ1-1; clone_size: -; d_call: -; v_call: TRBV28; cdr3_aa: CASRPGAETEAFF; cdr3_nt: TGTGCCAGCAGGCCCGGGGCTGAGACTGAAGCTTTCTTT
j_call: TRBJ2-1; clone_size: -; d_call: TRBD2; v_call: TRBV18; cdr3_aa: CASSIPGTSGYNEQFF; cdr3_nt: TGTGCCAGCTCAATCCCCGGGACTAGCGGTTACAATGAGCAGTTCTTC
j_call: TRBJ1-5; clone_size: -; d_call: TRBD1; v_call: TRBV5-8; cdr3_aa: CASSRTGRRSNQPQHF; cdr3_nt: TGTGCCAGCAGCAGGACAGGGCGGCGTAGCAATCAGCCCCAGCATTTT
j_call: TRBJ1-1; clone_size: -; d_call: -; v_call: TRBV7-3; cdr3_aa: CASGRAERAFF; cdr3_nt: TGTGCCAGCGGCAGGGCCGAAAGAGCTTTCTTT
j_call: TRBJ2-7; clone_size: -; d_call: -; v_call: TRBV6-5; cdr3_aa: CAIATLQGSSYEQYF; cdr3_nt: TGTGCCATCGCGACCTTACAGGGTTCCTCCTACGAGCAGTACTTC
j_call: TRBJ1-2; clone_size: -; d_call: -; v_call: TRBV19; cdr3_aa: CASSISSAGSQANYGYTF; cdr3_nt: TGTGCCAGTAGTATAAGCAGCGCGGGGAGCCAAGCTAACTATGGCTACACCTTC
j_call: TRBJ2-7; clone_size: -; d_call: TRBD1; v_call: TRBV7-9; cdr3_aa: CASSLPTGVYEQYF; cdr3_nt: TGTGCCAGCAGCTTACCGACAGGGGTCTACGAGCAGTACTTC
j_call: TRBJ2-1; clone_size: -; d_call: TRBD1; v_call: TRBV11-3; cdr3_aa: CASGGRGTEDNEQFF; cdr3_nt: TGTGCCAGCGGGGGAAGAGGGACAGAGGACAATGAGCAGTTCTTC
j_call: TRBJ1-1; clone_size: -; d_call: -; v_call: TRBV19; cdr3_aa: CASSLRGFGAFF; cdr3_nt: TGTGCCAGTAGCCTTAGGGGATTCGGAGCTTTCTTT
j_call: TRBJ2-7; clone_size: -; d_call: -; v_call: TRBV12-3/TRBV12-4; cdr3_aa: CASSGLSYEQYF; cdr3_nt: TGTGCCAGCAGTGGTCTCTCCTACGAGCAGTACTTC
j_call: TRBJ1-2; clone_size: -; d_call: -; v_call: TRBV5-1; cdr3_aa: CASSDRSNYGYTF; cdr3_nt: TGCGCCAGCAGCGACAGGTCCAACTATGGCTACACCTTC
j_call: TRBJ2-3; clone_size: -; d_call: -; v_call: TRBV24-1; cdr3_aa: CATSDFGVRTDTQYF; cdr3_nt: TGTGCCACCAGTGATTTTGGGGTTCGCACAGATACGCAGTATTTT
j_call: TRBJ1-2; clone_size: -; d_call: TRBD1; v_call: TRBV5-5; cdr3_aa: CASSLATSGGGADGYTF; cdr3_nt: TGTGCCAGCAGCTTGGCGACTTCCGGAGGGGGCGCGGATGGCTACACCTTC
j_call: TRBJ1-5; clone_size: -; d_call: -; v_call: TRBV5-1; cdr3_aa: CASSLTPGVQPQHF; cdr3_nt: TGCGCCAGCAGCTTGACCCCGGGAGTTCAGCCCCAGCATTTT
j_call: TRBJ2-2; clone_size: -; d_call: TRBD1; v_call: TRBV7-2; cdr3_aa: CASSFRTGAHSNTGELFF; cdr3_nt: TGTGCCAGCAGCTTCAGGACAGGGGCTCATTCGAACACCGGGGAGCTGTTTTTT
j_call: TRBJ1-4; clone_size: -; d_call: -; v_call: TRBV6-4; cdr3_aa: CASSEGTGSGDEKLFF; cdr3_nt: TGTGCCAGCAGTGAGGGAACAGGGAGCGGCGATGAAAAACTGTTTTTT
j_call: TRBJ1-2; clone_size: -; d_call: -; v_call: TRBV7-2; cdr3_aa: CASSFASGANYGYTF; cdr3_nt: TGTGCCAGCAGCTTCGCATCAGGGGCGAACTATGGCTACACCTTC
j_call: TRBJ1-2; clone_size: -; d_call: -; v_call: TRBV7-9; cdr3_aa: CASSLGQQGNGYTF; cdr3_nt: TGTGCCAGCAGCTTAGGGCAACAGGGAAATGGCTACACCTTC
j_call: TRBJ1-5; clone_size: once; d_call: -; v_call: TRBV19; cdr3_aa: CASSRWDPAPANQPQHF; cdr3_nt: TGTGCCAGTAGTCGATGGGATCCTGCCCCGGCAAATCAGCCCCAGCATTTT
j_call: TRBJ2-7; clone_size: -; d_call: -; v_call: TRBV9; cdr3_aa: CASSVGTASYEQYF; cdr3_nt: TGTGCCAGCAGCGTAGGAACAGCCTCCTACGAGCAGTACTTC
j_call: TRBJ1-6; clone_size: -; d_call: TRBD1; v_call: TRBV7-2; cdr3_aa: CATVPGTVNSPLHF; cdr3_nt: TGTGCCACCGTTCCCGGGACAGTGAATTCACCCCTCCACTTT
j_call: TRBJ1-1; clone_size: -; d_call: -; v_call: TRBV4-1; cdr3_aa: CASSEPGWTEAFF; cdr3_nt: TGCGCCAGCAGCGAACCGGGGTGGACTGAAGCTTTCTTT
j_call: TRBJ2-1; clone_size: -; d_call: TRBD2; v_call: TRBV2; cdr3_aa: CASRGTSASEQFF; cdr3_nt: TGTGCCAGCAGGGGAACTAGCGCCTCGGAGCAGTTCTTC
j_call: TRBJ1-2; clone_size: -; d_call: TRBD1; v_call: TRBV15; cdr3_aa: CATQELGQGLYGYTF; cdr3_nt: TGTGCCACCCAAGAGCTGGGACAGGGCCTTTATGGCTACACCTTC
j_call: TRBJ1-5; clone_size: -; d_call: -; v_call: TRBV2; cdr3_aa: CASSGNNQPQHF; cdr3_nt: TGTGCCAGCAGTGGTAACAATCAGCCCCAGCATTTT
j_call: TRBJ2-1; clone_size: -; d_call: TRBD2; v_call: TRBV10-3; cdr3_aa: CAIRPGLAANEQFF; cdr3_nt: TGTGCCATCAGGCCGGGACTAGCTGCCAATGAGCAGTTCTTC
j_call: TRBJ1-5; clone_size: -; d_call: -; v_call: TRBV7-2; cdr3_aa: CASSSPLGSNQPQHF; cdr3_nt: TGTGCCAGCAGCTCCCCCCTAGGTAGCAATCAGCCCCAGCATTTT
j_call: TRBJ2-2; clone_size: -; d_call: TRBD1; v_call: TRBV2; cdr3_aa: CASRQGVVGELFF; cdr3_nt: TGTGCCAGCAGACAGGGGGTAGTCGGGGAGCTGTTTTTT
j_call: TRBJ1-2; clone_size: -; d_call: TRBD1; v_call: TRBV29-1; cdr3_aa: CSVGQGQNYGYTF; cdr3_nt: TGCAGCGTGGGACAGGGGCAAAACTATGGCTACACCTTC
j_call: TRBJ1-3; clone_size: -; d_call: -; v_call: TRBV18; cdr3_aa: CASSPLKDPGNTIYF; cdr3_nt: TGTGCCAGCTCACCCTTGAAGGACCCTGGAAACACCATATATTTT
j_call: TRBJ1-1; clone_size: -; d_call: -; v_call: TRBV19; cdr3_aa: CASRPDTANTEAFF; cdr3_nt: TGTGCCAGTAGACCCGACACGGCGAACACTGAAGCTTTCTTT
j_call: TRBJ1-2; clone_size: -; d_call: -; v_call: TRBV6-5; cdr3_aa: CASSYEGFNGYTF; cdr3_nt: TGTGCCAGCAGTTACGAGGGATTCAATGGCTACACCTTC
j_call: TRBJ1-2; clone_size: -; d_call: -; v_call: TRBV9; cdr3_aa: CASSVDLSYGYTF; cdr3_nt: TGTGCCAGCAGCGTAGATCTGTCCTATGGCTACACCTTC